The 27 T cell receptor beta chains given below trace back to one sample, sequenced in a study of shared clonotypes between healthy human individuals. Assay used: immunoSEQ multiplex PCR; TCRdb lists only in-frame clones, some missing. The repertoire has around 2.1 million clones, approximately 95% of them found once; the top ten carry over 0.1%. Sequenced input: naive CD4+ T cells sorted from blood. Specified subset: CD45RA+ positively selected. The receptors come from a man aged 18-30 years in good health.

The V and J genes are TRBV10-3 and TRBJ2-3, with D tentatively TRBD1 (5 bases). V lost 8 bases, J lost 0 bases, and 9 bases lay in between. The length of the CDR3 is 13 residues. Germline V CDR1 and CDR2: ENHRY, SYGVKD. The CDR3 reads CAIGAASTDTQYF. CDR3 DNA: TGTGCCATCGGGGCAGCGAGCACAGATACGCAGTATTTT.

On this clone: The same CDR3 is also encoded by other DNA sequences in this sample. The chain recombines TRBV28 with TRBJ2-2; D not certain. V dropped 2 bases and J dropped 5 bases, with 6 bases sitting between them. The CDR3 length is 13 residues. Per the germline V gene, CDR1 is MDHEN and CDR2 is SYDVKM. The CDR3: CASSLTTTGELFF. The CDR3 DNA follows: TGTGCCAGCAGTTTAACAACGACCGGGGAGCTGTTTTTT.

The genes are TRBV18 and TRBJ2-7, with 7 nucleotides matching TRBD1. The CDR3 is 13 amino acids. V shed 4 bases, J shed 5 bases, and the junction held 5 bases outside the gene matches. CDR1 is KGHSH, CDR2 LQKENI, per germline. CDR3 residues: CASSLRQGDEQYF. CDR3 nucleotides: TGTGCCAGCTCACTCAGACAGGGCGACGAGCAGTACTTC.

V usage is TRBV29-1 and J usage is TRBJ2-7; D tentatively reads TRBD1 or TRBD2 (6 bases each). The CDR3 sequence is 12 residues long. CDR1 is SQVTM and CDR2 is ANQGSEA in the germline V gene. V dropped 4 bases and J dropped 0 bases, with 7 bases sitting between them. The CDR3 loop reads CSVGGASYEQYF. The DNA of the CDR3 is TGCAGCGTTGGGGGGGCCTCCTACGAGCAGTACTTC.

V gene TRBV27 combines with J gene TRBJ2-7; 11 bases are shared with TRBD1. Looked up from germline, CDR1 is MNHEY and CDR2 is SMNVEV (reference sequence). The CDR3 covers 15 residues. Germline trimming cut 0 bases from V and 5 bases from J; bases unmatched to any gene: 3. CDR3 protein: CASSLSGTGGNEQYF. CDR3 DNA: TGTGCCAGCAGTTTATCCGGGACAGGGGGGAACGAGCAGTACTTC.

The CDR3 is CASSPPTRLAGGGEQYF. CDR3 sequence (DNA): TGTGCCAGCTCACCGCCAACGCGACTAGCGGGAGGCGGCGAGCAGTACTTC. This chain connects TRBV18 to TRBJ2-7; the match to TRBD2 covers 13 bases. Germline CDR1 and CDR2: KGHSH and LQKENI. This CDR3 region has 17 residues. The J segment lost 6 bases and the V segment lost 3 bases, leaving 11 bases of the junction unmatched.

The chain is built from TRBV30 and TRBJ1-2, with D possibly TRBD1 on 5 matching bases. V shed 3 bases and J shed 7 bases, with 21 bases lying between them. Germline CDR1 is GTSNPN and CDR2 is SVGIG (reference sequence). The CDR3 covers 15 residues. The CDR3: CAWRAGTAGGRGYTF. DNA for the CDR3: TGTGCCTGGAGGGCCGGGACGGCAGGAGGTCGTGGCTACACCTTC.

This chain's CDR3 is CASSGKTSGDNRPYNEQFF. The CDR3 bases are TGTGCCAGCAGTGGAAAGACTAGCGGGGATAATCGCCCATACAATGAGCAGTTCTTC. The chain carries TRBV28 and TRBJ2-1; 11 nucleotides align to TRBD2. J gave up 4 bases and V 5 bases, and 16 bases lay outside the gene matches. The V gene's germline CDR1 is MDHEN and CDR2 SYDVKM. CDR3 size: 19 residues.

This chain joins TRBV28 and TRBJ2-7, with a weak D call TRBD1 (5 bases). With 2 bases removed from V and 4 bases from J, the gap between germline ends came to 12 bases. CDR1 is MDHEN, CDR2 SYDVKM, per germline. The CDR3 consists of 14 residues. In nucleotides, the CDR3 is TGTGCCAGCAGTTTACGGCAGGGTTGGTACGAGCAGTACTTC. This encodes CASSLRQGWYEQYF.

This clone was seen once. The chain links TRBV2 to TRBJ2-7, with D possibly called TRBD1 or TRBD2 (5 bases each). This CDR3 has 16 residues. CDR1 and CDR2 (germline): SNHLY, FYNNEI. The V gene lost 6 bases and the J gene lost 6 bases, with 24 bases spanning the gap. The CDR3 sequence: CASSKYSYGTLLEQYF. CDR3 in DNA: TGTGCCAGCAGCAAATACTCTTACGGGACCCTTCTCGAGCAGTACTTC.

This sequence joins TRBV7-2 and TRBJ1-2; TRBD1 matches at 11 bases. Germline V gives CDR1 SGHTA, CDR2 FQGNSA. V shed 5 bases and J 5 bases; nucleotides not matched to a gene: 7. The CDR3 consists of 15 residues. CDR3 protein: CASSAGQGAWYGYTF. For the CDR3, the DNA is TGTGCCAGCAGCGCAGGACAGGGGGCCTGGTATGGCTACACCTTC. The variable domain in full, completed from reference TRBV7-2 and TRBJ1-2, reads GAGVSQSPSNKVTEKGKDVELRCDPISGHTALYWYRQSLGQGLEFLIYFQGNSAPDKSGLPSDRFSAERTGGSVSTLTIQRTQQEDSAVYLCASSAGQGAWYGYTFGSGTRLTVV.

V and J are TRBV5-1 and TRBJ2-7, with 7 bases matching TRBD1. The CDR3 runs to 16 residues. With V trimmed by 0 bases and J by 0 bases, 6 bases remained unmatched. Germline V gene lookup returns CDR1 SGHRS and CDR2 YFSETQ. The CDR3 nucleotides read TGCGCCAGCAGCTTGGTACAGGGGACCTACTCCTACGAGCAGTACTTC. Translation: CASSLVQGTYSYEQYF. Combining the CDR3 with reference TRBV5-1 and TRBJ2-7 gives the whole variable domain KAGVTQTPRYLIKTRGQQVTLSCSPISGHRSVSWYQQTPGQGLQFLFEYFSETQRNKGNFPGRFSGRQFSNSRSEMNVSTLELGDSALYLCASSLVQGTYSYEQYFGPGTRLTVT.

V usage is TRBV5-1 and J usage is TRBJ2-7; D call uncertain. This CDR3 has 13 residues. Between the trimmed V and J ends, which lost 1 base and 6 bases, there was a span of 11 bases. Germline V CDR1 and CDR2: SGHRS, YFSETQ. The CDR3 DNA sequence: TGCGCCAGCAGCTTGTCCGTTGCTCTCGAGCAGTACTTC. Its translation is CASSLSVALEQYF.

The chain uses TRBV27 and TRBJ2-7; no clear D. The germline V gene has CDR1 MNHEY and CDR2 SMNVEV (reference sequence). The V gene lost 0 bases and the J gene lost 6 bases, with 18 bases spanning the gap. The CDR3 runs to 16 residues. CDR3 region: CASSLSGAGVACEQYF. The CDR3 DNA reads as TGTGCCAGCAGTTTATCGGGCGCAGGCGTCGCCTGCGAGCAGTACTTC.

V is TRBV5-4 and J is TRBJ2-6; tentative D call: TRBD1 (5 bases). CDR1 is SGHNT and CDR2 is YYREEE in the germline V gene (reference sequence). CDR3 size: 17 residues. V was pared by 8 bases and J by 1 base, with 19 bases between. The CDR3 protein is CASHRTTLSSGANVLTF. The CDR3 DNA sequence: TGTGCCAGTCACAGGACCACTCTATCATCTGGGGCCAACGTCCTGACTTTC.

This chain links TRBV6-5 with TRBJ1-5, with D unclear. Germline V gene lookup returns CDR1 MNHEY and CDR2 SVGAGI. This CDR3 is 14 amino acids long. V dropped 10 bases and J dropped 2 bases, with 15 bases sitting between them. CDR3 in DNA: TGTGCCACCGGGAAGGGCACGCGCAATCAGCCCCAGCATTTT. Amino acid sequence: CATGKGTRNQPQHF.

This chain uses TRBV5-4 with TRBJ2-1; D unclear. Deletions cut 3 bases from V and 8 bases from J, with 18 bases between. The CDR3 has 15 amino acids. In germline, CDR1 is SGHNT, CDR2 YYREEE (reference sequence). CDR3 residues: CASSSGSVRTDEQFF. The CDR3 bases are TGTGCCAGCAGCTCCGGATCCGTAAGGACGGATGAGCAGTTCTTC.

CDR3 residues: CASRRQNQETQYF. CDR3 bases: TGTGCCAGCAGACGACAAAACCAAGAGACCCAGTACTTC. The chain links TRBV27 to TRBJ2-5; D remains ambiguous. The germline V gene encodes CDR1 MNHEY and CDR2 SMNVEV (reference sequence). This CDR3 contains 13 residues. V lost 6 bases and J lost 0, with 8 bases in between.

The gene calls are TRBV10-1 and TRBJ2-3, with TRBD2 identical over 9 bases. Germline values: CDR1 WNHNN, CDR2 SYGVQD (reference sequence). The junction had 7 bases not matched to a gene; V was cut back by 2 bases and J by 4 bases. The CDR3 covers 16 residues. This CDR3 reads CASSEHAAGGPDTQYF. CDR3 nucleotides: TGCGCCAGCAGTGAGCACGCCGCGGGGGGGCCAGATACGCAGTATTTT.

The CDR3 coding sequence is TGCAGCGTTGCCACACAGGGGGCAAACTCTGGAAACACCATATATTTT. It specifies CSVATQGANSGNTIYF. This chain connects TRBV29-1 to TRBJ1-3, with 9 bases identical to TRBD1. V gave up 4 bases and J gave up 0 bases; unmatched junction bases: 7. CDR1 is SQVTM and CDR2 is ANQGSEA in the germline V gene. This CDR3 has 16 residues.

The rearrangement links TRBV2 to TRBJ2-1, with 12 bases lining up with TRBD2. CDR3 length: 16 amino acids. Trimming at V came to 5 bases and at J to 8 bases, leaving 10 bases not matched to a gene. Germline assignment: CDR1 SNHLY and CDR2 FYNNEI. The CDR3 sequence: CASSFHPSGGAYEQFF. The DNA for the CDR3 is TGTGCCAGCAGTTTTCACCCTAGCGGGGGGGCCTATGAGCAGTTCTTC. Full variable domain (missing parts from reference TRBV2 and TRBJ2-1): EPEVTQTPSHQVTQMGQEVILRCVPISNHLYFYWYRQILGQKVEFLVSFYNNEISEKSEIFDDQFSVERPDGSNFTLKIRSTKLEDSAMYFCASSFHPSGGAYEQFFGPGTRLTVL.

This sequence joins TRBV19 and TRBJ2-7; 9 nucleotides align to TRBD2. The CDR3 is made up of 17 amino acids. J lost 1 base, V lost 3 bases, and 10 bases had no gene match. Germline V gives CDR1 LNHDA, CDR2 SQIVND (reference sequence). CDR3 in DNA: TGTGCCAGTAGTATCGGAGTAACTAGCGGGCGATCCTACGAGCAGTACTTC. This codes for CASSIGVTSGRSYEQYF.

As concerns this clone: This specimen includes other DNA sequences encoding the same CDR3. The V call is TRBV19, the J call TRBJ1-1; 7 bases fit TRBD1. Germline V lookup: CDR1 LNHDA, CDR2 SQIVND (reference sequence). The V and J ends lost 1 base and 0 bases, in that order; junction bases with no gene match: 2. This CDR3 contains 15 residues. For the CDR3, the DNA is TGTGCCAGTAGTATAGGAGGGACAGTGAACACTGAAGCTTTCTTT. It specifies CASSIGGTVNTEAFF.

The rearrangement joins TRBV6-1 to TRBJ1-5; D uncertain. Germline V lookup: CDR1 MNHNS, CDR2 SASEGT. The CDR3 has 12 residues. V shed 10 bases and J shed 2 bases, with 9 bases lying between them. This CDR3 is CATGVGNQPQHF. The CDR3 DNA reads as TGTGCCACCGGGGTGGGCAATCAGCCCCAGCATTTT.

The V call is TRBV7-2, the J call TRBJ1-1; perhaps TRBD1 as D (6 bases). The CDR3 length is 12 residues. The germline V and J ends were trimmed by 6 bases and 8 bases, with 13 bases remaining between them. Germline V gene sequence: CDR1 SGHTA, CDR2 FQGNSA. The CDR3 DNA reads TGTGCCAGCAGGACGGGGGCTGTCGAAGCTTTCTTT. This translates into CASRTGAVEAFF.

As regards this clone: A read error may produce the germline difference seen at one junction end. This chain links TRBV7-7 with TRBJ2-3, with D perhaps matching TRBD2 (5 bases). Germline assignment: CDR1 SSHAT and CDR2 FNYEAQ (reference sequence). This CDR3 has 15 amino acids. The CDR3 loop is CASSPTRGSTDTQYF. DNA of the CDR3: TGTGCTAGCAGCCCAACTAGAGGAAGCACAGATACGCAGTATTTT.

The chain recombines TRBV7-2 with TRBJ1-4; tentatively, D is TRBD1 (6 bases). The CDR3 is 15 amino acids. Germline V gene data show CDR1 as SGHTA and CDR2 as FQGNSA. With 2 bases removed from V and 7 bases from J, the gap between germline ends came to 14 bases. CDR3 sequence: CASSLTGDKGEKLFF. Written as DNA, the CDR3 is TGTGCCAGCAGCTTAACCGGGGACAAGGGTGAAAAACTGTTTTTT.